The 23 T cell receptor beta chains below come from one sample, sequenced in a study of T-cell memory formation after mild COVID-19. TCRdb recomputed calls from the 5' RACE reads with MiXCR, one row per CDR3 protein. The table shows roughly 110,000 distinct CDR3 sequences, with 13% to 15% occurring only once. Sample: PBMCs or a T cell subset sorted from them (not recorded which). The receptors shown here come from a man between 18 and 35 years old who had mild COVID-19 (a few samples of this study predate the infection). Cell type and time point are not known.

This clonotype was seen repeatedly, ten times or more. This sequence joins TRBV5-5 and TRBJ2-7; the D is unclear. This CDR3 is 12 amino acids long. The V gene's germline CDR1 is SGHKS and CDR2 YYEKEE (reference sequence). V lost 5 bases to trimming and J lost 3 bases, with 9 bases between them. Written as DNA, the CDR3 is TGTGCCAGCAGGCTAGTCGGCTACGAGCAGTACTTC. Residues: CASRLVGYEQYF.

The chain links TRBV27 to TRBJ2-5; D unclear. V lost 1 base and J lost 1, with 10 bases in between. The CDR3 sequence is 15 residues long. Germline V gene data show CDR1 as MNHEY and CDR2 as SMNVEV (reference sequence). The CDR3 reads CASSLYAALQETQYF. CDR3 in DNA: TGTGCCAGCAGTTTATATGCAGCCCTCCAAGAGACCCAGTACTTC.

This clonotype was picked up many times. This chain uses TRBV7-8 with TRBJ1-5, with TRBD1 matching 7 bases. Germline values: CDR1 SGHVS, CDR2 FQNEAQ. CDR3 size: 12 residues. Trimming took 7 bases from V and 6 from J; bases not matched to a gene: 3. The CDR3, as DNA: TGTGCCAGCACAACAGGGGTTCAGCCCCAGCATTTT. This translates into CASTTGVQPQHF.

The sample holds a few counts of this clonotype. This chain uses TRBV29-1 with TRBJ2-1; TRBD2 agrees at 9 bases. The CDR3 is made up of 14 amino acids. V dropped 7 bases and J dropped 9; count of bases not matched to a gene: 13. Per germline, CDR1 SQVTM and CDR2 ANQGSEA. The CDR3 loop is CSAPSRGGSGEQFF. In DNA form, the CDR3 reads TGCAGCGCTCCCTCGCGGGGGGGCTCTGGTGAGCAGTTCTTC.

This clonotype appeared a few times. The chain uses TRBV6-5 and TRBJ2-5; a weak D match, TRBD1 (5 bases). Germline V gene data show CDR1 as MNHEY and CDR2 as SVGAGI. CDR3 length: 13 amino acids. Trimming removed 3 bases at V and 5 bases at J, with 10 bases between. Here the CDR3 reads CASSYRGSETQYF. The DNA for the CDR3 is TGTGCCAGCAGTTATAGGGGCAGTGAGACCCAGTACTTC.

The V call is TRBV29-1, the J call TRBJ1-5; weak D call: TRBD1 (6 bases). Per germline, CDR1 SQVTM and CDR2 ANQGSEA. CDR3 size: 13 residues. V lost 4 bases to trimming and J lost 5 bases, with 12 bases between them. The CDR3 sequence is CSVVQGIDQPQHF. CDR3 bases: TGCAGCGTTGTACAGGGAATTGATCAGCCCCAGCATTTT.

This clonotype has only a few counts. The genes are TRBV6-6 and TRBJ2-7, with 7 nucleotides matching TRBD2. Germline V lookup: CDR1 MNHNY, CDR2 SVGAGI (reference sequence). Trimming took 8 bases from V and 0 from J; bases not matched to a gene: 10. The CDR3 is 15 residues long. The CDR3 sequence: CASGGGGEASYEQYF. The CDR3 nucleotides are TGTGCCAGCGGCGGGGGAGGGGAGGCCTCCTACGAGCAGTACTTC.

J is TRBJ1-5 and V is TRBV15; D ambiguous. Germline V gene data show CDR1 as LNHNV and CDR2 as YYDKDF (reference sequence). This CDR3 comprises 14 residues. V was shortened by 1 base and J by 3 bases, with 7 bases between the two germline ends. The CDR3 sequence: CATSRVGDNQPQHF. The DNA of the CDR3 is TGTGCCACCAGCAGAGTCGGAGACAATCAGCCCCAGCATTTT.

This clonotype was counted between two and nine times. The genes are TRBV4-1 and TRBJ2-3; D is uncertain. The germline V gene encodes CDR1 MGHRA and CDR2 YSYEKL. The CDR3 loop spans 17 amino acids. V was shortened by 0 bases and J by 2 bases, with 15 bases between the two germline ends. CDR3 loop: CASSQEESRWDTDTQYF. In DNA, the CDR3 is TGCGCCAGCAGCCAAGAAGAATCTAGGTGGGACACAGATACGCAGTATTTT.

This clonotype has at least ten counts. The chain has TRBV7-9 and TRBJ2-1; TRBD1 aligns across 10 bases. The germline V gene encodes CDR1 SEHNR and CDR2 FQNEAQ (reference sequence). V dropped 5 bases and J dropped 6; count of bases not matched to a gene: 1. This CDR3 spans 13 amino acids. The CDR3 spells CASSRTGGNEQFF. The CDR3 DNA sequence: TGTGCCAGCAGCCGGACAGGGGGCAATGAGCAGTTCTTC.

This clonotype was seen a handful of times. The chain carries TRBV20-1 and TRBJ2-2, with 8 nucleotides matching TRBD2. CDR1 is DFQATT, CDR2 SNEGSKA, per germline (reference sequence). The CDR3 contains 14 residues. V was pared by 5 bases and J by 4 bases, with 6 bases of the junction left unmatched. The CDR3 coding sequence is TGCAGTGCTCCGGGACTAGAGGGCACCGGGGAGCTGTTTTTT. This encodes CSAPGLEGTGELFF.

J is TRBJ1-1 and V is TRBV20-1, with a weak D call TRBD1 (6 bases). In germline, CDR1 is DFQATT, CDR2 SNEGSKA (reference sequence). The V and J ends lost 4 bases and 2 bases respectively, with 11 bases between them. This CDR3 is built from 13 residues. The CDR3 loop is CSAIDRINTEAFF. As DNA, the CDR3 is TGCAGTGCTATTGACAGGATTAACACTGAAGCTTTCTTT.

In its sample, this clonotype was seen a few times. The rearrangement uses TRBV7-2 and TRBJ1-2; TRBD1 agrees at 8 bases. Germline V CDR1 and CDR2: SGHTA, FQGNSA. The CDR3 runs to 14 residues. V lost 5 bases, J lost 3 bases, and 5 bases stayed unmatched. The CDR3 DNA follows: TGTGCCAGCAGCAGATACAGGGGGGACTATGGCTACACCTTC. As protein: CASSRYRGDYGYTF.

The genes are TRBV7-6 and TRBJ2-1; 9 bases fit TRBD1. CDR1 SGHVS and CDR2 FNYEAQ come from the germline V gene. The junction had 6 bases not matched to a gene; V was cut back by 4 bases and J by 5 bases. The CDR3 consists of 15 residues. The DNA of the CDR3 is TGTGCCAGCAGCTCTACAGGGGGCGGACACAATGAGCAGTTCTTC. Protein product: CASSSTGGGHNEQFF.

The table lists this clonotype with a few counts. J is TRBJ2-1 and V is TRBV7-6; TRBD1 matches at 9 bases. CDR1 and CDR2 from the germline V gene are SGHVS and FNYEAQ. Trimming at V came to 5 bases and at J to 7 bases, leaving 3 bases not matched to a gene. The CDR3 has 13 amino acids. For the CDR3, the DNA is TGTGCCAGCAGCACCGGACAGGGGAATGAGCAGTTCTTC. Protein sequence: CASSTGQGNEQFF.

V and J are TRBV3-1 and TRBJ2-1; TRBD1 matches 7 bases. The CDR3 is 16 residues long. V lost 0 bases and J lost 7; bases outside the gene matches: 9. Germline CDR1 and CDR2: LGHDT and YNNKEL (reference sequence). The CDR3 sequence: CASSQDLDRVGNEQFF. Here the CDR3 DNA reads TGTGCCAGCAGCCAAGATCTAGACAGGGTGGGGAATGAGCAGTTCTTC.

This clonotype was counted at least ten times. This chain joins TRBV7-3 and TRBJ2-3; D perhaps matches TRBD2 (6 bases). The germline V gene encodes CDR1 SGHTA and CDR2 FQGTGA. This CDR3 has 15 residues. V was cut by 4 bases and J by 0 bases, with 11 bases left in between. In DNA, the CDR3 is TGTGCCAGCAGCTCCTCCGGGACTAGCACAGATACGCAGTATTTT. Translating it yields CASSSSGTSTDTQYF. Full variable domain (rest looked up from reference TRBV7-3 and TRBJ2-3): GAGVSQTPSNKVTEKGKYVELRCDPISGHTALYWYRQSLGQGPEFLIYFQGTGAADDSGLPNDRFFAVRPEGSVSTLKIQRTERGDSAVYLCASSSSGTSTDTQYFGPGTRLTVL.

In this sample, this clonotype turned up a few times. CDR3 nucleotide sequence: TGTGCCAGCAGTTACCCACAGGGGAACACTGAAGCTTTCTTT. Its translation: CASSYPQGNTEAFF. The genes are TRBV6-2 or TRBV6-3 and TRBJ1-1, with D maybe TRBD1 (6 bases). V lost 2 bases to trimming and J lost 1 base, with 8 bases between them. CDR3 length: 14 residues. The V gene's germline CDR1 is MNHEY and CDR2 SVGEGT.

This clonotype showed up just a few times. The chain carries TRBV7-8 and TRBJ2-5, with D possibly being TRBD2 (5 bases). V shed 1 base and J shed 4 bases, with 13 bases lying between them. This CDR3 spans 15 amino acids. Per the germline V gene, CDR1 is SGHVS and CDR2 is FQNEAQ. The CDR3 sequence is CASSLGYSEGETQYF. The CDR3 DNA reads TGTGCCAGCAGCTTAGGGTACTCTGAGGGAGAGACCCAGTACTTC.

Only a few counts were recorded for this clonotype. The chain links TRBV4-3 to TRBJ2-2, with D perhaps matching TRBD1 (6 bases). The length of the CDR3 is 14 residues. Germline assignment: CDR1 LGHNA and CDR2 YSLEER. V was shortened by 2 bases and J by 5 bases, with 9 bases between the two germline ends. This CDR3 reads CASSQFRGTGELFF. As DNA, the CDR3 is TGCGCCAGCAGCCAATTCAGGGGTACCGGGGAGCTGTTTTTT.

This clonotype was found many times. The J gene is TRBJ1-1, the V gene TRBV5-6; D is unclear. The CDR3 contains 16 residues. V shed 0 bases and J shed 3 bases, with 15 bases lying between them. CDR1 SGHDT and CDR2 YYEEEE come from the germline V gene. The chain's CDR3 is CASSLAPGRWHTEAFF. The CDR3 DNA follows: TGTGCCAGCAGCTTGGCCCCTGGCAGGTGGCACACTGAAGCTTTCTTT.

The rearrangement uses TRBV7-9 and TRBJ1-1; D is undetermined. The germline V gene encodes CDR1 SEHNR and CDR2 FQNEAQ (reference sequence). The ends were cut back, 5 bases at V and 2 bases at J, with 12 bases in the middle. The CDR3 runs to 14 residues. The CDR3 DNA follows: TGTGCCAGCAGCCCAGTCAGTGGAAACACTGAAGCTTTCTTT. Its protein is CASSPVSGNTEAFF.

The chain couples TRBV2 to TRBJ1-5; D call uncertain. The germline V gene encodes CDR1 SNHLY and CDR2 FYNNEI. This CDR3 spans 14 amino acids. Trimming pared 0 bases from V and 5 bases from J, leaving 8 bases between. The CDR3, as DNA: TGTGCCAGCAGTGAAGCCGACTCCCATCAGCCCCAGCATTTT. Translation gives CASSEADSHQPQHF.